One and the same sample provided the 2 T cell receptor beta chains below, sequenced in a study of patients and donors after allogeneic stem cell transplantation (dated by TCRdb to the early 2020s). Library construction relied on RT-PCR. Sequenced on a NextSeq 550. TCRdb's own reprocessing of the public reads used fastp at Q25 and MiXCR and kept productive beta chains. Duplicate CDR3 protein sequences are folded into a single record with the most common DNA and genes. This sample gives 920,000 or so distinct CDR3 sequences in total; more than 15% of them show up just once. Under 6.5% of the sample is taken by the ten largest. The sequenced sample was blood, either unsorted or a sorted T cell fraction (not recorded which). These receptors were obtained from a human donor who was either an allogeneic HSCT recipient or a stem cell or donor lymphocyte infusion donor (not recorded which). It is not recorded whose cells these are; they may come from a transplant donor.

Regarding this clonotype: With a much larger clone just one base away, this may be a read error. This chain uses TRBV27 with TRBJ2-7, with D perhaps given as TRBD1 or TRBD2 (5 bases each). The CDR3 is 14 amino acids. Germline V gene sequence: CDR1 MNHEY, CDR2 SMNVEV (reference sequence). The CDR3 region has the DNA TGTGCCAGCAGTTTGAGGGGCGGTTTATACGAGCAGAACTTC. This encodes CASSLRGGLYEQNF.

The V and J genes are TRBV5-1 and TRBJ2-7, with TRBD2 matching 13 bases. Germline V CDR1 and CDR2: SGHRS, YFSETQ. This CDR3 spans 15 amino acids. V shed 5 bases and J 3 bases; nucleotides not matched to a gene: 5. CDR3 in DNA: TGCGCCAGCAGGCGGACTAGCGGGAGATTCTACGAGCAGTACTTC. It translates to CASRRTSGRFYEQYF. The variable domain in full, completed from reference TRBV5-1 and TRBJ2-7, reads KAGVTQTPRYLIKTRGQQVTLSCSPISGHRSVSWYQQTPGQGLQFLFEYFSETQRNKGNFPGRFSGRQFSNSRSEMNVSTLELGDSALYLCASRRTSGRFYEQYFGPGTRLTVT.